This entry concerns a single T cell receptor (beta chain). No antigen is known for it. TCRdb's copy holds only in-frame clones and misses some; the assay was immunoSEQ multiplex PCR. The data show around 420,000 clones, around 89% seen once. The data are from a study of Ad26.COV2.S vaccination and SARS-CoV-2 variants. Study-wide results and limits: Total T cell responses were possibly underestimated by TCR breadth and depth analyses. Spike-specific TCR breadth was greater after Ad26.COV2.S than placebo.

The V gene lost 3 bases and the J gene lost 10 bases, with 7 bases spanning the gap. The germline CDR1 and CDR2 sequences are MNHEY and SVGAGI. CDR3 length: 12 amino acids. Indicated treatment: around 19 received Ad26.COV2.S at low or high dose, single or two shots; roughly five received placebo; per-sample allocation not given. At day 63 after the first vaccine or placebo injection, samples were drawn. Its platform was an Ad26 vector, and its expressed antigen was Wuhan-strain SARS-CoV-2 spike. V is TRBV6-5 and J is TRBJ1-6; tentatively, D is TRBD1 (5 bases). The receptor comes from a person between 18 and 60 years old who received the Ad26.COV2.S COVID-19 vaccine or a placebo. This specimen was peripheral blood, taken in a trial of Ad26.COV2.S vaccine versus placebo. The CDR3 sequence: CASSYQGSPLHF. CDR3 bases: TGTGCCAGCAGTTATCAGGGATCACCCCTCCACTTT.